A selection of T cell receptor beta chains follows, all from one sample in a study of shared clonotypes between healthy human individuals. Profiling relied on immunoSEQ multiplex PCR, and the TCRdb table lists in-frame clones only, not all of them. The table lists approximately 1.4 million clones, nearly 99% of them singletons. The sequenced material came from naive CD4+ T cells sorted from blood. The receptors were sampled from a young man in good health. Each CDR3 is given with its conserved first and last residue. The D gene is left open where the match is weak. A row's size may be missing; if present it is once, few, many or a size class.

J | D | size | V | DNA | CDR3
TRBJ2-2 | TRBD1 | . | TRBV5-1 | TGCGCCAGCAGCTTGGGCCAGGGGGTGACCGGGGAGCTGTTTTTT | CASSLGQGVTGELFF
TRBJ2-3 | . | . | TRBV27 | TGTGCCAGCAGTTTACGCATGAGCCGTGCAGATACGCAGTATTTT | CASSLRMSRADTQYF
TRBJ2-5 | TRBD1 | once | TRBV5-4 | TGTGCCAGCAGCTTGGAGCAGGGGGCGCGGACCCAGTACTTC | CASSLEQGARTQYF
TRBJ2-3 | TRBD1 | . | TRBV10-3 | TGTGCCATCAGTCTAGGCCGTACCTTCAGGGGGCCTGGACGCACAGATACGCAGTATTTT | CAISLGRTFRGPGRTDTQYF
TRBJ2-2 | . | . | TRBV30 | TGTGCCTATAGGGCTGGGGAGCTGTTTTTT | CAYRAGELFF
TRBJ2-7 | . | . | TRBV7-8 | TGTGCCAGCAGCGGTCGGGACGGGAGCCGGATATCCTACGAGCAGTACTTC | CASSGRDGSRISYEQYF
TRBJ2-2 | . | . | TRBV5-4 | TGTGCCACTAAAAACACCGGGGAGCTGTTTTTT | CATKNTGELFF
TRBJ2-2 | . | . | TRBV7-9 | TGTGCCAGCAGCTTAGCGTTGGCAGGGGCACCCGGGGAGCTGTTTTTT | CASSLALAGAPGELFF
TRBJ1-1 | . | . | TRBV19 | TGTGCCAGTAGGTCCCGGGACCCCCGTTTGTACTTT | CASRSRDPRLYF
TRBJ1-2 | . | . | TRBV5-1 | TGCGCCAGCAGCGGAGACCCTAACTATGGCTACACCTTC | CASSGDPNYGYTF
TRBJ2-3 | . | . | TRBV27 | TGTGCCAGCAGTTATTTAAGGGGGATTAGCACAGATACGCAGTATTTT | CASSYLRGISTDTQYF
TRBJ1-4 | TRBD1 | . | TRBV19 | TGTGCCAGCCGGGACAGGGGGCGCCCTGGGGATGAAAAACTGTTTTTT | CASRDRGRPGDEKLFF
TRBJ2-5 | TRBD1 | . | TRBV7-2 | TGTGCCAGCAGCTCAACCCCAGGGGGCTGGACCCAGTACTTC | CASSSTPGGWTQYF
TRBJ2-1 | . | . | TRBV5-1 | TGCGCCAGCAGCTTAGGAGAGAGCTCCTACAATGAGCAGTTCTTC | CASSLGESSYNEQFF
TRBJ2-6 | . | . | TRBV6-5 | TGTGCCAGCAGTTTCTCCGGCTCTGGGGCCAACGTCCTGACTTTC | CASSFSGSGANVLTF
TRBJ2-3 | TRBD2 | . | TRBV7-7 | TGTGCCAGCAGCGCCGGGACTAGCGGGAGTTTAGATACGCAGTATTTT | CASSAGTSGSLDTQYF
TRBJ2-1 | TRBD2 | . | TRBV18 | TGTGCCAGCTCACCATCCCGGGTCCGGGAGGTCTACAATGAGCAGTTCTTC | CASSPSRVREVYNEQFF
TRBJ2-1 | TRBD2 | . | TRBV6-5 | TGTGCCAGCAGTCCTAGCGGGAGTTACAATGAGCAGTTCTTC | CASSPSGSYNEQFF
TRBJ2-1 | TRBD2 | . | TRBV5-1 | TGCGCCAGCAGCTTGGGCCGGGCTAGACTAGCGGGAGGCTCGGACAATGAGCAGTTCTTC | CASSLGRARLAGGSDNEQFF
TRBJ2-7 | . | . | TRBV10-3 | TGTGCCATTAGGGGGTACGACGAGCAGTACTTC | CAIRGYDEQYF
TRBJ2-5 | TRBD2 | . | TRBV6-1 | TGTGCCAGCAGTGGTGCCCTAGCGGGCGGCAACCAAGAGACCCAGTACTTC | CASSGALAGGNQETQYF
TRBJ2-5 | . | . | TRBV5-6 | TGTGCCAGCAGCTTGGTTACGCAGGGGCACCAAGAGACCCAGTACTTC | CASSLVTQGHQETQYF
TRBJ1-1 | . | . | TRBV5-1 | TGCGCCAGCAGCTTGGGTTGGGGGCGCGGGAACACTGAAGCTTTCTTT | CASSLGWGRGNTEAFF
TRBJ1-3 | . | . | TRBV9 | TGTGCCAGCAGCGTAGAAGCAGCAGACACCATATATTTT | CASSVEAADTIYF
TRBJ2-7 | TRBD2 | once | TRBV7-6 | TGTGCCAGCAGCGGTAGCGGGAGGGGCAGCGAGCAGTACTTC | CASSGSGRGSEQYF
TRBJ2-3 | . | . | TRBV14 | TGTGCCAGCAGCCGCGGACAGCTTAGCACAGATACGCAGTATTTT | CASSRGQLSTDTQYF
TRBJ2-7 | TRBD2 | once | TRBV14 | TGTGCCAGCAGCCCACTAGCGGCCCAATACGAGCAGTACTTC | CASSPLAAQYEQYF
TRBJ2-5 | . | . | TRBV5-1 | TGCGCCAGCAGCTTGGTTGGAGCGGGCCAAGAGACCCAGTACTTC | CASSLVGAGQETQYF
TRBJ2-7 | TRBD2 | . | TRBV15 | TGTGCCACCAGCAGAGGGTCTAGCGGGAGATCCTACGAGCAGTACTTC | CATSRGSSGRSYEQYF
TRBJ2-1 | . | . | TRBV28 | TGTGCCAGCAGTTTGTCGTTAGGGAGTTCCTACAATGAGCAGTTCTTC | CASSLSLGSSYNEQFF
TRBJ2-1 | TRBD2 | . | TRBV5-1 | TGCGCCAGCAGCTTCAGCGGGAGTCCCGATGAGCAGTTCTTC | CASSFSGSPDEQFF
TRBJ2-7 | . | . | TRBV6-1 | TGTGCCAGCAGTGAGGGGGGGGGACAGGTATTTTACGAGCAGTACTTC | CASSEGGGQVFYEQYF
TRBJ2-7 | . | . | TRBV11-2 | TGTGCCAGCAGCTTTCGGAGTATAGGCGAGCAGTACTTC | CASSFRSIGEQYF
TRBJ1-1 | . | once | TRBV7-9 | TGTGCCAGCAGCTTAGGGGGGGTTGAAGCTTTCTTT | CASSLGGVEAFF
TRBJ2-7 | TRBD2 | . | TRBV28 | TGTGCCAGCAGTTTACTTACTAGCGGGAGTCGCTACGAGCAGTACTTC | CASSLLTSGSRYEQYF
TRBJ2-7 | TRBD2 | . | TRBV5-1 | TGCGCCAGCAGCTTGAGCGGGAGGGCCAACTACGAGCAGTACTTC | CASSLSGRANYEQYF
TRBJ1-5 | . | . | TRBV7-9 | TGTGCCAGCAGCTTAGCGCAGGGGCCCCAGCATTTT | CASSLAQGPQHF
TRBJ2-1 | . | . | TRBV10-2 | TGCGCCTCGACGCGGGACTTTCAATACAATGAGCAGTTCTTC | CASTRDFQYNEQFF
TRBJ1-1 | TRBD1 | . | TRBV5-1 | TGCGCCAGCAGCCTGGGACAGCCTTTACGTCCTCCGGAAGCTTTCTTT | CASSLGQPLRPPEAFF
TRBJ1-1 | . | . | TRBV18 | TGTGCCAGCTCACCACGGAGGAACACTGAAGCTTTCTTT | CASSPRRNTEAFF
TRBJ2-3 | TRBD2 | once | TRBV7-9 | TGTGCCAGCAGCTTTGGACTAGCGGGAGCTGAGGGACTCACAGATACGCAGTATTTT | CASSFGLAGAEGLTDTQYF
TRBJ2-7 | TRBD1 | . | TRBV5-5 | TGTGCCAGCAATACAGGGGCCCGACCGGGGCACCTATACGAGCAGTACTTC | CASNTGARPGHLYEQYF